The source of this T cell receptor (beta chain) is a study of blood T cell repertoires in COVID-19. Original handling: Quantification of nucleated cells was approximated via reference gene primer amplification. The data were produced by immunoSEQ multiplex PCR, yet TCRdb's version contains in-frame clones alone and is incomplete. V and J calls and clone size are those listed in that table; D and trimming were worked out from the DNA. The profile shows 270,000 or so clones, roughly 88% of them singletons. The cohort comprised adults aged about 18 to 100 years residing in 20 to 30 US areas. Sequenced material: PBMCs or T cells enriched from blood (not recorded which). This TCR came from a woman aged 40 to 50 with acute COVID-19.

The chain's CDR3 is CATSDTGLSYNEQFF. The CDR3 DNA follows: TGTGCCACCAGTGACACGGGATTGTCCTACAATGAGCAGTTCTTC. The chain combines TRBV24-1 with TRBJ2-1, with D perhaps TRBD2 (5 bases). In germline, CDR1 is KGHDR, CDR2 SFDVKD. V was pared by 4 bases and J by 1 base, with 10 bases between. This CDR3 region has 15 residues.